These 20 T cell receptor beta chains were all obtained from the same sample, sequenced in a study of blood T cell repertoires in COVID-19. Some clones are missing from TCRdb's copy, which holds only in-frame ones; the method was immunoSEQ multiplex PCR. The data show 160,000 or so clones, around 80% seen once. Sequencing input: PBMCs or T cells enriched from blood (not recorded which). These receptors all come from a woman aged 45-65 years who had recovered from COVID-19.

Written as DNA, the CDR3 is TGTGCCAGCAGGGCAGGGATTTCTGGAAACACCATATATTTT. It is translated as CASRAGISGNTIYF. J is TRBJ1-3 and V is TRBV11-2; D is perhaps TRBD1 (5 bases). The V gene lost 6 bases and the J gene lost 1 base, with 10 bases spanning the gap. The germline V gene encodes CDR1 SGHAT and CDR2 FQNNGV. The CDR3 consists of 14 residues.

This chain connects TRBV5-1 to TRBJ2-7, with 7 bases lining up with TRBD1. The CDR3 sequence is 13 residues long. CDR1 and CDR2 from the germline V gene are SGHRS and YFSETQ. The junction had 8 bases not matched to a gene; V was cut back by 8 bases and J by 3 bases. In nucleotides, the CDR3 is TGCGCCAGTCAGACAGGGAGTTTCTACGAGCAGTACTTC. It codes for CASQTGSFYEQYF.

The chain uses TRBV9 and TRBJ1-4, with TRBD1 matching 8 bases. Germline V gene data show CDR1 as SGDLS and CDR2 as YYNGEE. V was clipped by 4 bases and J by 5 bases; unmatched bases: 4. This CDR3 is built from 14 residues. CDR3 DNA sequence: TGTGCCAGCAGCTCGGACAGGGCAAATGAAAAACTGTTTTTT. Its translation is CASSSDRANEKLFF.

This chain links TRBV19 with TRBJ2-1; D remains unclear. The CDR3 sequence is 11 residues long. V gave up 5 bases and J gave up 7 bases, with 6 bases separating them. Germline V gene data show CDR1 as LNHDA and CDR2 as SQIVND (reference sequence). The CDR3 DNA follows: TGTGCCAGTAGTGCGAGGAATGAGCAGTTCTTC. Protein: CASSARNEQFF.

The chain has TRBV28 and TRBJ1-5; D uncertain. Trimming cost V 3 bases and J 8 bases, with 8 bases left between them. CDR1 MDHEN and CDR2 SYDVKM come from the germline V gene. The CDR3 totals 12 residues. The DNA of the CDR3 is TGTGCCAGCAGTTTGTCGGGAAAGCCCCAGCATTTT. This gives the protein CASSLSGKPQHF. The full variable domain, rest sourced from reference TRBV28 and TRBJ1-5, is DVKVTQSSRYLVKRTGEKVFLECVQDMDHENMFWYRQDPGLGLRLIYFSYDVKMKEKGDIPEGYSVSREKKERFSLILESASTNQTSMYLCASSLSGKPQHFGDGTRLSIL.

The chain joins TRBV6-6 to TRBJ2-5; TRBD2 aligns across 7 bases. V was pared by 0 bases and J by 2 bases, with 3 bases of the junction left unmatched. Per the germline V gene, CDR1 is MNHNY and CDR2 is SVGAGI (reference sequence). The CDR3 loop spans 15 amino acids. CDR3 sequence: CASSYSQAGQETQYF. CDR3 DNA: TGTGCCAGCAGTTACTCGCAAGCGGGACAAGAGACCCAGTACTTC.

The chain uses TRBV29-1 and TRBJ2-3, with 8 bases fitting TRBD1. Germline assignment: CDR1 SQVTM and CDR2 ANQGSEA. The length of the CDR3 is 14 residues. Trimming took 4 bases from V and 6 from J; bases not matched to a gene: 9. The CDR3 nucleotides are TGCAGCGTTGTTTTTGTACAGGGGGGCGATACGCAGTATTTT. Its protein product is CSVVFVQGGDTQYF.

The chain carries TRBV14 and TRBJ2-1; maybe TRBD1 (5 bases). The V end lost 0 bases, the J end lost 0 bases, and 15 bases lay between the germline ends. CDR3 size: 18 residues. Germline lookup yields CDR1 SGHDN and CDR2 FVKESK. This CDR3 is CASSQDLWGTSSYNEQFF. The CDR3 DNA reads as TGTGCCAGCAGCCAAGATCTGTGGGGCACCAGCTCCTACAATGAGCAGTTCTTC. The whole variable domain, filled in from reference TRBV14 and TRBJ2-1, reads EAGVTQFPSHSVIEKGQTVTLRCDPISGHDNLYWYRRVMGKEIKFLLHFVKESKQDESGMPNNRFLAERTGGTYSTLKVQPAELEDSGVYFCASSQDLWGTSSYNEQFFGPGTRLTVL.

This clone was observed a single time. The V call is TRBV6-5, the J call TRBJ1-5; D might be TRBD1 (6 bases). V lost 6 bases and J 0 bases, leaving 12 bases between the germline ends. This CDR3 has 15 amino acids. Germline V gives CDR1 MNHEY, CDR2 SVGAGI. The DNA of the CDR3 is TGTGCCAGCAGAACACAGGGTGATAGCAATCAGCCCCAGCATTTT. This translates into CASRTQGDSNQPQHF.

The J gene is TRBJ2-3, the V gene TRBV5-4; the D gene is possibly TRBD2 (5 bases). The CDR3 has 15 residues. Deletions cut 1 base from V and 3 bases from J, with 12 bases between. From germline, CDR1 is SGHNT and CDR2 YYREEE (reference sequence). The CDR3 coding sequence is TGTGCCAGCAGCTTGACTAGTCATACGACAGATACGCAGTATTTT. Translating it yields CASSLTSHTTDTQYF. The full variable domain, its missing parts supplied by reference TRBV5-4 and TRBJ2-3, is ETGVTQSPTHLIKTRGQQVTLRCSSQSGHNTVSWYQQALGQGPQFIFQYYREEENGRGNFPPRFSGLQFPNYSSELNVNALELDDSALYLCASSLTSHTTDTQYFGPGTRLTVL.

The CDR3 is CASRQGYEQYF. The CDR3 nucleotides are TGTGCCAGTAGGCAGGGCTACGAGCAGTACTTC. J is TRBJ2-7 and V is TRBV19; D is possibly TRBD1 (5 bases). The CDR3 contains 11 residues. V shed 6 bases and J shed 3 bases, with 6 bases lying between them. In germline, CDR1 is LNHDA, CDR2 SQIVND (reference sequence).

V and J are TRBV18 and TRBJ1-5; D uncertain. With 3 bases removed from V and 2 bases from J, the gap between germline ends came to 11 bases. Germline V lookup: CDR1 KGHSH, CDR2 LQKENI. The CDR3 runs 15 residues. The CDR3 protein is CASSPPGKGNQPQHF. In nucleotides, the CDR3 is TGTGCCAGCTCACCTCCGGGTAAGGGCAATCAGCCCCAGCATTTT.

The chain combines TRBV2 with TRBJ2-5, with D maybe TRBD2 (6 bases). CDR1 is SNHLY, CDR2 FYNNEI, per germline. V was shortened by 7 bases and J by 5 bases, with 14 bases between the two germline ends. This CDR3 region has 13 residues. The CDR3 nucleotides are TGTGCCAGCAACCCCGATCGGGGGGAGACCCAGTACTTC. Its translation: CASNPDRGETQYF.

The rearrangement uses TRBV7-2 and TRBJ1-3; 7 nucleotides align to TRBD1. The CDR3 spans 15 residues. Trimming took 5 bases from V and 1 from J; bases not matched to a gene: 5. The germline CDR1 and CDR2 sequences are SGHTA and FQGNSA. The DNA for the CDR3 is TGTGCCAGCAGCACGGACAGGAGGTCTGGAAACACCATATATTTT. It codes for CASSTDRRSGNTIYF. Filled out from reference TRBV7-2 and TRBJ1-3, the complete variable domain reads GAGVSQSPSNKVTEKGKDVELRCDPISGHTALYWYRQSLGQGLEFLIYFQGNSAPDKSGLPSDRFSAERTGGSVSTLTIQRTQQEDSAVYLCASSTDRRSGNTIYFGEGSWLTVV.

The genes are TRBV19 and TRBJ1-2; possible D gene TRBD1, 6 bases. The V gene's germline CDR1 is LNHDA and CDR2 SQIVND (reference sequence). Trimming left V 7 bases short and J 2 bases short, with 11 bases between. The CDR3 is 13 residues long. DNA of the CDR3: TGTGCCAGTACGGGCAGGGGAAACTATGGCTACACCTTC. It yields the protein CASTGRGNYGYTF.

The chain is built from TRBV27 and TRBJ2-2, with D possibly TRBD2 on 5 matching bases. V was pared by 6 bases and J by 2 bases, with 10 bases between. Germline-derived CDR1 and CDR2 are MNHEY and SMNVEV (reference sequence). This CDR3 has 14 residues. The CDR3 region is CASRPRLNTGELFF. DNA for the CDR3: TGTGCCAGCAGGCCCAGACTAAACACCGGGGAGCTGTTTTTT.

The chain couples TRBV6-5 to TRBJ2-7; D unresolved. The CDR3 loop spans 12 amino acids. Germline CDR1 MNHEY, CDR2 SVGAGI. Trimming removed 6 bases at V and 2 bases at J, with 8 bases between. The CDR3 region has the DNA TGTGCCAGCAGGACACCAACCTACGAGCAGTACTTC. Protein sequence: CASRTPTYEQYF.

The CDR3 is CSVWDRVGNTIYF. Here the CDR3 DNA reads TGCAGCGTTTGGGACAGGGTTGGAAACACCATATATTTT. The chain carries TRBV29-1 and TRBJ1-3; 9 bases fit TRBD1. After removal of 5 bases from V and 3 bases from J, the junction contained 2 bases not matched to a gene. The CDR3 is 13 amino acids. Germline V gives CDR1 SQVTM, CDR2 ANQGSEA.

This chain uses TRBV7-2 with TRBJ1-2; 8 nucleotides match TRBD1. CDR3 length: 15 amino acids. Looked up from germline, CDR1 is SGHTA and CDR2 is FQGNSA. Trimming took 5 bases from V and 3 from J; bases not matched to a gene: 8. Here the CDR3 reads CASSLDRGRDYGYTF. In DNA, the CDR3 is TGTGCCAGCAGCCTAGACAGGGGACGCGACTATGGCTACACCTTC.

The chain has TRBV7-2 and TRBJ2-5; 10 bases agree with TRBD2. From germline, CDR1 is SGHTA and CDR2 FQGNSA. This CDR3 spans 15 amino acids. J gave up 5 bases and V 3 bases, and 6 bases lay outside the gene matches. CDR3 sequence reads: CASSFQRGGGETQYF. The CDR3 DNA reads as TGTGCCAGCAGCTTCCAGCGGGGGGGCGGTGAGACCCAGTACTTC. The variable domain in full, completed from reference TRBV7-2 and TRBJ2-5, reads GAGVSQSPSNKVTEKGKDVELRCDPISGHTALYWYRQSLGQGLEFLIYFQGNSAPDKSGLPSDRFSAERTGGSVSTLTIQRTQQEDSAVYLCASSFQRGGGETQYFGPGTRLLVL.